This entry describes one T cell receptor (beta chain). Antigen unknown. The PCR made use of 60 Vbeta and 13 Jbeta primers. The data were produced by immunoSEQ multiplex PCR, yet TCRdb's version contains in-frame clones alone and is incomplete. The table includes roughly 190,000 clones, roughly 74% detected once. V was clipped by 6 bases and J by 0 bases, with 11 bases between them. The germline V gene encodes CDR1 SNHLY and CDR2 FYNNEI. This CDR3 has 14 residues. The data are from a study of cytomegalovirus exposure and HLA in healthy donors. Study conclusions and caveats: Later on, a genetic analysis was performed. It linked a missense variant in DCLRE1C with V- and J-gene trimming of TCR beta. Cytomegalovirus association was assigned to approximately 160 TCR beta chains. The CMV antigen specificity of a few CMV-associated chains was confirmed through in vitro analysis. Among immune exposure information, only CMV serostatus was available.

This chain links TRBV2 with TRBJ1-1; no firm D call. The specimen sequenced was PBMCs. This clonotype was obtained from a female donor in good health and CMV-seronegative. The CDR3 loop reads CASRETHMNTEAFF. The CDR3 coding sequence is TGTGCCAGCAGAGAGACACACATGAACACTGAAGCTTTCTTT.